This T cell receptor beta chain is drawn from a study of T cells in Graves' hyperthyroidism and ophthalmopathy. The study, taken as a whole, reports: It was a median about 7.1 months before onset that the model predicted ophthalmopathy. Most clonotypes that expanded in the thyroid above 0.001 also showed up in blood.

The CDR3 spans 15 residues. After removal of 1 base from V and 5 bases from J, the junction contained 5 bases not matched to a gene. Germline V gene sequence: CDR1 LNHDA, CDR2 SQIVND (reference sequence). From more than 9.5 ml of fresh peripheral blood, PBMCs were isolated. Notes on this clonotype: Its target is not known.

RNA transcripts yielded amplified TCR beta CDR3 regions. First-round RT-PCR targeting the TCR CDR3 was performed with the HTBI primer set. Each CDR3 protein is one row after TCRdb ran MiXCR on the multiplex PCR reads. This repertoire shows some 740,000 distinct CDR3 sequences, 12% to 15% found once; its top ten account for roughly 10%. The V call is TRBV19, the J call TRBJ2-1; the match to TRBD2 covers 7 bases. This receptor was obtained from a woman aged 18 to 35 with Graves' hyperthyroidism. Material: blood. Here the CDR3 DNA reads TGTGCCAGTAGTATAGTCACTAGCGCACACAATGAGCAGTTCTTC. The encoded protein is CASSIVTSAHNEQFF.